Shown below are 26 T cell receptor beta chains from a single sample sequenced in a study of response to subunit inactivated influenza vaccine (dated by TCRdb to the late 2010s). The library came from RT-PCR. The sequencer listed for this sample is Illumina HiSeq 2500. In TCRdb, the public reads were trimmed at Q25 with fastp and aligned with MiXCR, with productive beta chains retained. Entries are consolidated by CDR3 protein sequence, retaining the most common genes and DNA. The sample profile shows roughly 500,000 distinct CDR3 sequences; around 25% of them were found once. The top ten clonotypes cover 1.5% to 2% of the sample. Source: CD4+ T cells sorted from PBMCs, taken less than 6 days after vaccination. The source of these receptors is a man aged 45-65 years who received an inactivated influenza vaccine. Donor details come from another sample of the same person, matched by shared clones.

CDR3 sequence: CATSDSGEGLLGGANVLTF. The CDR3 coding sequence is TGTGCCACCAGTGATTCAGGAGAAGGATTATTAGGTGGGGCCAACGTCCTGACTTTC. The rearrangement uses TRBV24-1 and TRBJ2-6, with D hard to call. The germline V gene has CDR1 KGHDR and CDR2 SFDVKD. The germline V and J ends were trimmed by 2 bases and 3 bases, with 19 bases remaining between them. The CDR3 runs to 19 residues.

V and J are TRBV12-3 or TRBV12-4 and TRBJ2-1; tentatively, D is TRBD2 (5 bases). This CDR3 comprises 14 residues. The V end was cut by 0 bases, the J end by 10 bases, with 13 bases between. CDR3 amino acids: CASSLAPGRFEQFF. Written as DNA, the CDR3 is TGTGCCAGCAGTTTAGCCCCGGGAAGGTTCGAGCAGTTCTTC.

This chain connects TRBV12-3 or TRBV12-4 to TRBJ2-2; TRBD1 is a possible D gene (6 bases). Trimming cost V 1 base and J 2 bases, with 11 bases left between them. The CDR3 contains 16 residues. CDR3 amino acids: CASSLGTAINTGELFF. Written as DNA, the CDR3 is TGTGCCAGCAGTTTAGGGACAGCTATTAACACCGGGGAGCTGTTTTTT.

The rearrangement uses TRBV5-1 and TRBJ2-5, with a possible D match to TRBD1 (6 bases). Looked up from germline, CDR1 is SGHRS and CDR2 is YFSETQ. The CDR3 has 14 residues. V was shortened by 3 bases and J by 2 bases, with 11 bases between the two germline ends. CDR3 nucleotide sequence: TGCGCCAGCAGCTCCGGGACACTTCAAGAGACCCAGTACTTC. Protein: CASSSGTLQETQYF.

This rearrangement joins TRBV20-1 to TRBJ2-2, with a possible D match to TRBD2 (5 bases). Germline values: CDR1 DFQATT, CDR2 SNEGSKA (reference sequence). The V end lost 0 bases, the J end lost 3 bases, and 14 bases lay between the germline ends. The CDR3 is 16 amino acids. CDR3 DNA sequence: TGCAGTGCTAGAGATCTGAGGGTGGTAGACACCGGGGAGCTGTTTTTT. Translating gives CSARDLRVVDTGELFF.

The chain uses TRBV20-1 and TRBJ1-6, with TRBD1 identical over 7 bases. The CDR3 has 15 residues. V lost 0 bases and J lost 10; bases outside the gene matches: 9. The germline V gene encodes CDR1 DFQATT and CDR2 SNEGSKA (reference sequence). Written as DNA, the CDR3 is TGCAGTGCTAGAGATCCCCAGGGGGACCGATCACCCCTCCACTTT. This codes for CSARDPQGDRSPLHF.

The V and J genes are TRBV4-2 and TRBJ2-2, with D maybe TRBD2 (5 bases). The CDR3 extends over 15 amino acids. Trimming shortened V by 3 bases and J by 4 bases, and 12 bases separated the two germline ends. The germline V gene has CDR1 LGHNA and CDR2 YNFKEQ. The CDR3 nucleotides are TGTGCCAGCAGCCATCTAGAACGGGGCACCGGGGAGCTGTTTTTT. It specifies CASSHLERGTGELFF.

The V gene is TRBV20-1, the J gene TRBJ2-5, with D possibly being TRBD2 (7 bases). This CDR3 has 14 amino acids. Germline loops: CDR1 DFQATT, CDR2 SNEGSKA (reference sequence). V lost 4 bases to trimming and J lost 5 bases, with 17 bases between them. Written as DNA, the CDR3 is TGCAGTGCTACCCTGGCGGGGGCGAGGGAGACCCAGTACTTC. Amino acids: CSATLAGARETQYF.

This clonotype was picked up a small number of times. The V and J genes are TRBV5-6 and TRBJ2-3; 8 bases are a match to TRBD1. Germline CDR1 is SGHDT and CDR2 is YYEEEE. The CDR3 contains 15 residues. After removal of 4 bases from V and 5 bases from J, the junction contained 9 bases not matched to a gene. In nucleotides, the CDR3 is TGTGCCAGCAGCCCATCAGGACAGGGCAGAGATACGCAGTATTTT. Its translation: CASSPSGQGRDTQYF.

V and J are TRBV10-3 and TRBJ2-1; the match to TRBD2 covers 9 bases. With 8 bases clipped from V and 8 bases from J, the junction kept 13 bases outside the gene matches. Germline V gene data show CDR1 as ENHRY and CDR2 as SYGVKD. This CDR3 has 15 residues. The CDR3 nucleotides are TGTGCCATCCGGATCGGGCGGGAGGGCCGCGATGAGCAGTTCTTC. Its protein product is CAIRIGREGRDEQFF.

This clonotype was seen ten or more times. The chain recombines TRBV7-9 with TRBJ2-7; 7 bases are a match to TRBD1. The junction had 5 bases not matched to a gene; V was cut back by 5 bases and J by 7 bases. Germline CDR1 is SEHNR and CDR2 is FQNEAQ (reference sequence). The CDR3 covers 12 residues. CDR3 DNA: TGTGCCAGCAGCCCGACAGGGAGTGAGCAGTACTTC. Translated: CASSPTGSEQYF.

In its sample, this clonotype was seen a few times. This chain joins TRBV18 and TRBJ2-7; D is ambiguous. The CDR3 is made up of 14 amino acids. Germline CDR1 is KGHSH and CDR2 is LQKENI. Trimming took off 6 bases at V and 0 bases at J, with 12 bases between the two ends. The CDR3 reads CASSFGSRSYEQYF. The CDR3 DNA follows: TGTGCCAGCTCCTTCGGTAGCCGCTCCTACGAGCAGTACTTC.

In this sample, this clonotype turned up a few times. The chain uses TRBV5-6 and TRBJ1-1; the match to TRBD1 covers 7 bases. V dropped 0 bases and J dropped 6; count of bases not matched to a gene: 2. There are 13 residues in the CDR3. Looked up from germline, CDR1 is SGHDT and CDR2 is YYEEEE. CDR3 amino acids: CASSLGQGPEAFF. The CDR3 nucleotides are TGTGCCAGCAGCTTGGGACAGGGACCTGAAGCTTTCTTT.

In its sample, this clonotype was seen a few times. The chain has TRBV30 and TRBJ2-3; 15 bases fit TRBD2. The V segment lost 4 bases and the J segment 7 bases; nucleotides outside the gene matches: 3. CDR3 length equals 14 residues. Per germline, CDR1 GTSNPN and CDR2 SVGIG (reference sequence). CDR3 protein: CAWTGTSGGNTQYF. In DNA form, the CDR3 reads TGTGCCTGGACAGGGACTAGCGGGGGGAATACGCAGTATTTT.

This clonotype showed up just a few times. The chain recombines TRBV12-3 or TRBV12-4 with TRBJ2-1; 7 nucleotides agree with TRBD2. Trimming took 3 bases from V and 2 from J; bases not matched to a gene: 4. The CDR3 has 15 residues. This CDR3 is CASSFERGAYNEQFF. The CDR3 DNA follows: TGTGCCAGCAGTTTTGAACGGGGGGCCTACAATGAGCAGTTCTTC.

The rearrangement links TRBV7-6 to TRBJ2-7; 9 positions agree with TRBD1. Germline V gives CDR1 SGHVS, CDR2 FNYEAQ. The CDR3 contains 14 residues. V lost 5 bases, J lost 0 bases, and 2 bases stayed unmatched. The CDR3 is CASSAGQGSYEQYF. The CDR3 DNA reads as TGTGCCAGCAGCGCGGGACAGGGCTCCTACGAGCAGTACTTC.

The rearrangement uses TRBV15 and TRBJ1-4; D uncertain. In germline, CDR1 is LNHNV, CDR2 YYDKDF (reference sequence). V shed 2 bases and J shed 4 bases, with 17 bases lying between them. CDR3 length: 17 amino acids. The CDR3 bases are TGTGCCACCAGCAGAAGACGTGGAGGGTTGGTTAATGAAAAACTGTTTTTT. Translating it yields CATSRRRGGLVNEKLFF.

This clonotype has more than one count but fewer than ten. The chain employs TRBV12-3 or TRBV12-4 and TRBJ2-1, with D perhaps matching TRBD1 (5 bases). The CDR3 runs to 12 residues. The ends were cut back, 5 bases at V and 10 bases at J, with 12 bases in the middle. Here the CDR3 reads CASSTRQREQFF. The CDR3 DNA is TGTGCCAGCAGTACCCGACAGAGAGAGCAGTTCTTC.

This clonotype was counted only a few times. The chain recombines TRBV7-2 with TRBJ2-1; 7 nucleotides line up with TRBD1. Germline V gene lookup returns CDR1 SGHTA and CDR2 FQGNSA. This CDR3 region has 14 residues. With V trimmed by 5 bases and J by 8 bases, 9 bases remained unmatched. CDR3 region: CASSLRQGKDEQFF. The CDR3 DNA reads TGTGCCAGCAGCCTCCGACAGGGAAAGGATGAGCAGTTCTTC.

There are a few counts of this clonotype. The rearrangement links TRBV5-1 to TRBJ2-3; D is uncertain. V lost 4 bases, J lost 0 bases, and 12 bases lay in between. CDR3 size: 15 residues. Germline CDR1 reads SGHRS; CDR2 reads YFSETQ. The chain's CDR3 is CASSAQSYSTDTQYF. For the CDR3, the DNA is TGCGCCAGCAGCGCGCAGTCGTATAGCACAGATACGCAGTATTTT.

This chain links TRBV7-2 with TRBJ2-7, with 13 bases aligning to TRBD2. After removal of 5 bases from V and 6 bases from J, the junction contained 4 bases not matched to a gene. Per germline, CDR1 SGHTA and CDR2 FQGNSA. The CDR3 is made up of 14 amino acids. The CDR3 is CASSAGLAGLEQYF. The CDR3 DNA sequence: TGTGCCAGCAGCGCGGGACTAGCGGGACTCGAGCAGTACTTC.

This clonotype was seen only a few times. V gene TRBV7-6 combines with J gene TRBJ2-3, with TRBD2 as a possible D gene (6 bases). V lost 0 bases, J lost 10 bases, and 11 bases lay in between. The CDR3 spans 13 residues. Germline CDR1 is SGHVS and CDR2 is FNYEAQ. This CDR3 reads CASSLARERAQYF. The CDR3 DNA follows: TGTGCCAGCAGCTTAGCGCGGGAAAGGGCGCAGTATTTT. The full variable domain, its missing parts supplied by reference TRBV7-6 and TRBJ2-3, is GAGVSQSPRYKVTKRGQDVALRCDPISGHVSLYWYRQALGQGPEFLTYFNYEAQQDKSGLPNDRFSAERPEGSISTLTIQRTEQRDSAMYRCASSLARERAQYFGPGTRLTVL.

The rearrangement uses TRBV11-2 and TRBJ2-5; 13 bases are shared with TRBD2. The junction had 9 bases not matched to a gene; V was cut back by 4 bases and J by 1 base. In germline, CDR1 is SGHAT, CDR2 FQNNGV. The CDR3 runs 18 residues. The CDR3 region has the DNA TGTGCCAGCAGCTCGGCCCGGGGACTAGCGGGAATCCAAGAGACCCAGTACTTC. It specifies CASSSARGLAGIQETQYF.

This clonotype was found a few times. This sequence joins TRBV12-3 or TRBV12-4 and TRBJ2-1, with D unclear. V was trimmed by 2 bases and J by 5 bases, leaving 7 bases between them. This CDR3 has 13 residues. This CDR3 reads CASSLQQHNEQFF. DNA of the CDR3: TGTGCCAGCAGTTTACAACAGCACAATGAGCAGTTCTTC.

This clonotype showed up many times. The chain links TRBV20-1 to TRBJ2-3; TRBD2 agrees at 7 bases. The length of the CDR3 is 15 residues. CDR1 is DFQATT and CDR2 is SNEGSKA in the germline V gene (reference sequence). Trimming cost V 2 bases and J 1 base; bases outside gene matches: 6. The CDR3 DNA follows: TGCAGTGCTAGAACGGCTAGCGGTCGCACAGATACGCAGTATTTT. Translation: CSARTASGRTDTQYF.

This clonotype was seen a few times. The chain employs TRBV3-1 and TRBJ1-1; 7 positions match TRBD1. The CDR3 runs to 17 residues. Per germline, CDR1 LGHDT and CDR2 YNNKEL (reference sequence). V dropped 2 bases and J dropped 1; count of bases not matched to a gene: 10. The DNA of the CDR3 is TGTGCCAGCAGCCAACCGGGGACAGCGAGGGCGAACACTGAAGCTTTCTTT. Translation: CASSQPGTARANTEAFF.